This TCR beta chain was captured in a study of vaccination effects on CD4 cells after COVID-19. Background on the study: The patients, a few convalescent individuals, were sampled early and late after vaccination. Following the second dose by a median of 72 days, the post-vaccine samples were obtained.

The CDR3 has 15 amino acids. V shed 0 bases, J shed 5 bases, and the junction held 9 bases outside the gene matches. Germline V gene sequence: CDR1 GTSNPN, CDR2 SVGIG (reference sequence). In the ViraFEST assay, antigen-specific CD4+ clonotypes were identified by expansion after peptide-pool stimulation. Between days 10 and 11 of culture, CD4+ T cells were separated out. Infection with SARS-CoV-2 occurred in the person between March and December 2020, and PCR confirmed it. Participants completed two doses of the BNT162b2 or mRNA-1273 vaccine. The assay was immunoSEQ multiplex PCR, and TCRdb's table has in-frame clones only and misses some. The repertoire consists of 13,000 to 15,000 clones, with around three quarters occurring once and the leading ten covering around 17%. This clone was recorded a few times. Antigen specificity is unknown.

Source: CD4+ T cells from PBMCs cultured with SARS-CoV-2 spike peptides, taken after COVID-19 vaccination. The chain recombines TRBV30 with TRBJ2-5; 7 bases match TRBD2. The sequence came from a human donor who had a prior SARS-CoV-2 infection. CDR3 nucleotide sequence: TGTGCCTGGAGTGTACACGGGGGGATAAGGGAGACCCAGTACTTC. It is translated as CAWSVHGGIRETQYF.